This TCR beta chain appears in the sequencing data of a study of shared clonotypes between healthy human individuals. Profiled with immunoSEQ multiplex PCR; TCRdb holds only in-frame clones, not every one. There are about 1.5 million clones in the sample; 95% to 99% occur only once, and about 0.42% lies in the top ten. Germline loops: CDR1 MNHEY, CDR2 SMNVEV (reference sequence). V lost 3 bases, J lost 8 bases, and 10 bases stayed unmatched. The CDR3 covers 16 residues. A remark on this clone: Its antigen is currently unknown.

Splitting of CD4+ cells produced CD45RA+ naive and CD45RA-negative memory subsets. Overall study results and limits: Across subsets, estimated richness was generally greater for naive than for memory populations. Several donors shared 4.5% to 6.5% of their naive CD4 clonotypes. Rarefaction demonstrated incomplete sorted-subset sequencing despite large depth.

The material sequenced was naive CD4+ T cells sorted from blood. Subset meaning: CD45RA+ positively selected. The source is a man aged 25-40 years in good health. This sequence joins TRBV27 and TRBJ1-4; 9 bases agree with TRBD1. CDR3 protein: CASSFHPGQGREKLFF. The CDR3, as DNA: TGTGCCAGCAGTTTTCATCCGGGACAGGGACGCGAAAAACTGTTTTTT.